This TCR beta chain was obtained from a study of cytomegalovirus exposure and HLA in healthy donors. PCR was performed using 60 Vbeta and 13 Jbeta primers. Sequencing was performed with immunoSEQ multiplex PCR; in TCRdb, only in-frame clones are kept and a portion is missing. The profile shows about 71,000 clones, 65% to 70% of them singletons. Note on this clone: Its antigen is as yet unknown.

Germline V gene lookup returns CDR1 MNHEY and CDR2 SVGAGI. CDR3 length: 16 amino acids. The V and J ends lost 3 bases and 3 bases respectively, with 16 bases between them. Points from the study as a whole: As confirmed in vitro, three CMV-associated chains were specific for CMV antigens. Most sequenced TCRs were rare (though some public TCRs occurred in many donors).

The chain combines TRBV6-5 with TRBJ2-3; a possible D gene is TRBD1 (6 bases). Sequences were obtained from PBMCs. The receptor was isolated from a man aged 35 to 55 in good health and CMV-seropositive. CDR3 loop: CASSYLSGVLTDTQYF. DNA for the CDR3: TGTGCCAGCAGTTATCTTTCAGGGGTTCTGACAGATACGCAGTATTTT.